Each of the 5 T cell receptor beta chains below was sequenced from the same sample in a study of blood T cell repertoires in COVID-19. Profiled with immunoSEQ multiplex PCR; TCRdb holds only in-frame clones, not every one. The sample has about 75,000 clones; roughly 91% are singletons. Specimen: peripheral blood. These receptors were obtained from a human donor in a cohort sampled during active COVID-19.

This clone was counted a single time. The rearrangement links TRBV9 to TRBJ2-1, with TRBD2 matching 8 bases. V lost 4 bases and J lost 4; bases outside the gene matches: 10. The CDR3 runs to 16 residues. Germline lookup yields CDR1 SGDLS and CDR2 YYNGEE. The CDR3 nucleotides are TGTGCCAGCAGCCCGACGTCCAGCGGGAGATACAATGAGCAGTTCTTC. This gives the protein CASSPTSSGRYNEQFF.

The gene calls are TRBV27 and TRBJ2-3, with D possibly matching TRBD1 (6 bases). V was cut by 0 bases and J by 6 bases, with 13 bases left in between. Per germline, CDR1 MNHEY and CDR2 SMNVEV (reference sequence). The CDR3 runs 15 residues. The CDR3 protein is CASSLSIIQGDTQYF. CDR3 bases: TGTGCCAGCAGTTTATCGATTATCCAGGGGGATACGCAGTATTTT.

This chain links TRBV2 with TRBJ2-3; TRBD1 matches 8 bases. The length of the CDR3 is 15 residues. Per germline, CDR1 SNHLY and CDR2 FYNNEI. V was clipped by 5 bases and J by 1 base; unmatched bases: 5. The CDR3 DNA is TGTGCCAGCAGTCCCAGGGGGCGAGGCACAGATACGCAGTATTTT. Its translation: CASSPRGRGTDTQYF.

This chain uses TRBV5-6 with TRBJ2-1; tentative D call: TRBD2 (5 bases). Germline V gene data show CDR1 as SGHDT and CDR2 as YYEEEE. There are 15 residues in the CDR3. Between the trimmed V and J ends, which lost 0 bases and 2 bases, there was a span of 9 bases. CDR3 sequence: CASSLGGSPYNEQFF. The CDR3 DNA sequence: TGTGCCAGCAGCTTGGGAGGGTCCCCCTACAATGAGCAGTTCTTC.

This clone was seen only once. The gene calls are TRBV15 and TRBJ1-6, with D maybe TRBD1 (6 bases). The germline gives CDR1 LNHNV, CDR2 YYDKDF (reference sequence). Trimming removed 0 bases at V and 10 bases at J, with 13 bases between. The CDR3 totals 15 residues. The CDR3 sequence is CATSRDWGGGSPLHF. For the CDR3, the DNA is TGTGCCACCAGCAGAGACTGGGGGGGCGGGTCACCCCTCCACTTT.